The entry below describes one TCR beta chain. The target antigen is unknown. This CDR3 contains 13 residues. Germline V CDR1 and CDR2: SGHTA, FQGNSA. Trimming took 5 bases from V and 3 from J, leaving 8 bases between them. These data belong to a study of cytomegalovirus exposure and HLA in healthy donors. Findings and limits, study-wide: In vitro data verified three CMV-associated chains as specific for CMV antigens. Rarity characterized most TCR sequences, yet some public TCRs appeared in many donors. High sensitivity and specificity were reportedly achieved when the classifier diagnosed cytomegalovirus status. A list of approximately 150 TCR beta chains associated with cytomegalovirus was given.

TCRdb's copy holds only in-frame clones and misses some; the assay was immunoSEQ multiplex PCR. The sample yields about 73,000 clones, around 94% seen once. This clonotype was sampled from a woman aged 18-29 years in good health and CMV-seropositive. The sample comprised PBMCs. The J gene is TRBJ1-5, the V gene TRBV7-2; no definite D call. The CDR3 here is CASSLSFNQPQHF. CDR3 nucleotides: TGTGCCAGCAGCCTTAGTTTCAATCAGCCCCAGCATTTT.